This paragraph reports one TCR beta chain. Its antigen is as yet unknown. The sample comes from a study of CD8+ T cells in alopecia areata. Study results and limitations: Normal scalp showed lower clonality than lesional scalp, especially alopecia totalis/universalis.

Extraction and reverse transcription of RNA yielded cDNA as the sequencing template. Produced via immunoSEQ multiplex PCR; TCRdb's table is partial and in-frame only. The data contain about 110,000 clones, under 60% of them singletons. CD4+ and CD8+ T cells were sorted from PBMCs. The length of the CDR3 is 15 residues. From germline, CDR1 is LNHNV and CDR2 YYDKDF (reference sequence). The V segment lost 4 bases and the J segment 6 bases; nucleotides outside the gene matches: 9. The clonotype originates from a human donor with alopecia areata. The chain couples TRBV15 to TRBJ2-3; 8 bases are a match to TRBD2. Sequences were obtained from NKG2D-low CD8+ T cells sorted from blood. CDR3 coding DNA: TGTGCCACCAGCACGAGAGAGAGGACTAGCGATACGCAGTATTTT. The encoded protein is CATSTRERTSDTQYF.